Listed below are T cell receptor beta chains from one sample, sequenced in a study of neurological immune-mediated disorders. TCRdb recomputed calls from the 5' RACE reads with MiXCR, one row per CDR3 protein. The table has tens of thousands of distinct CDR3 sequences, about 5.6% seen once; the top ten hold approximately 8%. What was sequenced was PBMCs. The receptors derive from a woman aged 55 to 70 with multiple sclerosis. Each CDR3 is given with its conserved first and last residue. A D gene is named only where the DNA matches it firmly. Only some rows state a clone size, as once, few, many or a class for expanded clones.

J gene | V gene | clone size | D gene | CDR3 DNA | CDR3 protein
TRBJ2-5 | TRBV7-2 | many | NA | TGTGCCAGCAGCTCCAGACGGGGTTTGGAGACCCAGTACTTC | CASSSRRGLETQYF
TRBJ1-1 | TRBV20-1 | many | NA | TGCAGTGCCAACCCTACGGGGGGCACTGAAGCTTTCTTT | CSANPTGGTEAFF
TRBJ1-5 | TRBV7-9 | many | TRBD1 | TGTGCCAGCTCACGGGGGGACAGCTTTAATCAGCCCCAGCATTTT | CASSRGDSFNQPQHF
TRBJ2-1 | TRBV29-1 | many | TRBD1 | TGCAGCGTTGGTGAAGCGGGGACAGGGAAGTTTTATGAGCAGTTCTTC | CSVGEAGTGKFYEQFF
TRBJ1-2 | TRBV29-1 | many | NA | TGCAGCGCCGCAGGGGACCTCTATGGCTACACCTTC | CSAAGDLYGYTF
TRBJ2-7 | TRBV6-2/TRBV6-3 | many | TRBD2 | TGTGCCAGCAGAAGAGGGACTAGCGGGGGAGTTAGCTCCTACGAGCAGTACTTC | CASRRGTSGGVSSYEQYF
TRBJ2-3 | TRBV20-1 | many | TRBD1 | TGCAGTGCCCCTCGAACAGGGGGTGGCCCAGATACGCAGTATTTT | CSAPRTGGGPDTQYF
TRBJ2-5 | TRBV20-1 | many | NA | TGCAGTGCTAGAAAAGGGGATCCGGCCCAGTACTTC | CSARKGDPAQYF
TRBJ1-1 | TRBV12-3/TRBV12-4 | many | TRBD1 | TGTGCCAGCAGAACGACAGGGGTGAACACTGAAGCTTTCTTT | CASRTTGVNTEAFF
TRBJ2-1 | TRBV29-1 | many | NA | TGCAGCGTTGAAGATGCTCGGCGGGTTCGCGGCAATGAGCAGTTCTTC | CSVEDARRVRGNEQFF
TRBJ1-1 | TRBV6-5 | many | NA | TGTGCCAGCAGTTACGGGCCCACTGAAGCTTTCTTT | CASSYGPTEAFF
TRBJ1-2 | TRBV20-1 | many | NA | TGCAGTGCTAGAGCCCTCCTTGGCGGGGAGGGCTACACCTTC | CSARALLGGEGYTF
TRBJ2-5 | TRBV9 | many | NA | TGTGCCAGCAGCCCCCGAGGGAGTACCTACCAAGAGACCCAGTACTTC | CASSPRGSTYQETQYF
TRBJ2-1 | TRBV5-1 | NA | TRBD1 | TGCGCAAGCAGCTTGGTCACAGGGGCTCACAATGAGCAGTTCTTC | CASSLVTGAHNEQFF
TRBJ1-2 | TRBV5-1 | many | NA | TGCGCCAGCAGCCAAATTGGGGGGGCGACCTATGGCTACACCTTC | CASSQIGGATYGYTF
TRBJ1-1 | TRBV20-1 | many | TRBD1 | TGCAGTGCTCCGAGGGACAGGAACACTGAAGCTTTCTTT | CSAPRDRNTEAFF
TRBJ2-7 | TRBV5-1 | many | NA | TGCGCCAGCAGCTTGTCCCGGGGACTTAGCTCCTACGAGCAGTACTTC | CASSLSRGLSSYEQYF
TRBJ1-1 | TRBV12-3/TRBV12-4 | many | TRBD1 | TGTGCCAGCAGTTTAACAGGGGAAGGTGAAGCTTTCTTT | CASSLTGEGEAFF
TRBJ2-3 | TRBV2 | NA | NA | TGTGCCAGCAGTGATTTTCGGGGGAACACAGATACGCAGTATTTT | CASSDFRGNTDTQYF
TRBJ2-7 | TRBV12-5 | many | NA | TGTGCTAGTGCCGTGCAAGGGGGGCCCTACGAGCAGTACTTC | CASAVQGGPYEQYF
TRBJ1-3 | TRBV20-1 | many | NA | TGCAGTGCTAGAGTCGGGTTCTCTGGAAACACCATATATTTT | CSARVGFSGNTIYF
TRBJ1-5 | TRBV6-6 | many | NA | TGTGCCAGCAACAACGGGGGGGGTAGCAATCAGCCCCAGCATTTT | CASNNGGGSNQPQHF
TRBJ2-3 | TRBV15 | NA | NA | TGTGCCACCAGCAGTTATTCCGGGGGCGATACGCAGTATTTT | CATSSYSGGDTQYF
TRBJ2-5 | TRBV7-2 | medium-sized | TRBD2 | TGTGCCAGCAGCTTTCAAAGCGGGGGAGGAGAGACCCAGTACTTC | CASSFQSGGGETQYF
TRBJ1-5 | TRBV11-2 | many | NA | TGTGCCAGCAGCTTAGGGGGGAATAGCAATCAGCCCCAGCATTTT | CASSLGGNSNQPQHF
TRBJ2-4 | TRBV5-1 | many | NA | TGCGCCAGCAGCTTGGAAGAGGGCTGGGACATTCAGTACTTC | CASSLEEGWDIQYF
TRBJ2-1 | TRBV6-5 | NA | NA | TGTGCCAGCAGCCTCTGCGGGCGAGATCAGTTCTTC | CASSLCGRDQFF
TRBJ1-2 | TRBV5-1 | many | TRBD1 | TGCGCCAGCAGCTCTGGACAGGGCCAACTTGGCTACACCTTC | CASSSGQGQLGYTF
TRBJ2-2 | TRBV5-1 | many | TRBD2 | TGCGCCAGCAGCTTAGACGGGACTAGCGCCGGGGAGCTGTTTTTT | CASSLDGTSAGELFF